This T cell receptor beta chain emerged from a study of cytomegalovirus exposure and HLA in healthy donors (dated by TCRdb to 2016 to 2017). Background for the entire study: According to an earlier analysis of 450 to 650 of the donors, about 170 million T cells yielded 117 million unique TCR beta sequences and less than 300 Gb of sequence data. In addition to the first cohort of 666 subjects, a separate validation cohort of 120 different subjects was used. Five DR-DQ haplotypes were handled as single units for association and clustering, since linkage in the cohort was strong. Among over 350 genotyped donors of the cohort, an average of roughly 240,000 unique TCR beta nucleotide sequences were sequenced per donor, roughly a sixth of them non-productive. Rather than using new phenotypic data, the later analysis identified candidate immune exposures from TCR beta sequences and from how often those sequences occurred across donors. HLA typing covered class I and class II loci at four-digit resolution. Of the 300 to 400 genotyped donors, roughly 80% fell in the genetic ancestry cluster associated with self-reported Caucasian donors. Roughly 300 gigabases of sequencing data and tens of millions of unique TCR sequences made up an early release that covered fewer than 650 HLA-typed donors. To predict cytomegalovirus infection status, the study brought together high-throughput TCR immunosequencing, statistical association of individual TCRs with disease status, and machine learning. To decide whether each TCR beta V gene segment behaved as functional or pseudogenic, an earlier analysis of some 600 of the donors relied on high-throughput TCR beta sequencing. To study patterns of TCR occurrence, a later analysis re-analyzed previously published TCR beta repertoires from hundreds of donors and added high-resolution HLA genotyping. The study aimed to test whether signatures of past pathogen exposure could be identified by cataloging public T cell receptors. Genome-wide SNP genotypes for about 65% of the 666 donors were used in a later genetic analysis, which treated that subset as a discovery cohort. The study used immunosequencing to profile the T cell repertoires of 600 to 850 subjects and linked those repertoires to cytomegalovirus serostatus. Donor age, sex, ethnicity and CMV serostatus were collected together with the repertoire data. All discovery cohort repertoires had been generated on a single sequencing platform. Typing coverage varied by locus: roughly 620-630 donors for A, B, C, DRB1 and DQB1; under 550 for DQA1; more than 600 for DPA1; approximately 470 for DPB1.

Library prep was done by the immunoSEQ multiplex PCR assay. For the multiplex PCR, a mixture combining 60 forward primers for TCR Vbeta segments and 13 reverse primers for TCR Jbeta segments was used. The CDR3 region of rearranged TCR beta genes was amplified from genomic DNA with a multiplex PCR assay. On the Illumina HiSeq System, the amplified TCR beta libraries were sequenced as 87-base-pair reads. The study's processing was this. In a later analysis, roughly 80 million unique TCR beta chains were counted across the roughly 610 repertoires, and around 10 million of these chains were shared by at least two donors. Raw reads were error-corrected and collapsed into unique sequences with a nearest-neighbor algorithm that merged closely related sequences to remove PCR and sequencing errors. CDR3 sequences were aligned to IMGT reference sequences to assign V, D and J gene segments. For a sequence to be retained, a match of at least six nucleotides to both a V gene segment and a J gene segment was required. Rearrangements were called productive when the CDR3 lacked stop codons and stayed in frame with V and J; all others were non-productive. Following IMGT convention, CDR3 was defined as the stretch from the second conserved V-encoded cysteine to the conserved J-encoded phenylalanine. The earlier analysis of 450 to 750 of the donors excluded any sequence lacking an unambiguous match to a single V gene segment. In an earlier analysis of more than 500 of the donors, a V segment was called functional when productive rearrangements were above 56.7%, and segregating when the standard deviation between donors exceeded 5%. A statistical classification framework was built for diagnosing cytomegalovirus status from the catalog of TCR beta chain sequences. A later analysis assigned V and J genes by comparing TCR nucleotide sequences with IMGT/GENE-DB human TR gene sequences. A later analysis assigned CDR3 sequences and most-parsimonious VDJ recombination scenarios with the TCRdist pipeline. In a later analysis, each TCR beta chain was defined by its CDR3 amino acid sequence together with its V-gene family, and reads without a unique V-gene family were excluded. A later analysis removed 600 or so highly shared, low-generation-probability nucleotide sequences to deal with suspected cross-contamination and a sequencing artifact. For each public chain, a later analysis derived a clonal expansion index from normalized ranks of inferred template counts within each repertoire. A later analysis computed generation probabilities with a VDJ recombination model fitted to out-of-frame rearrangements, and checked the results against IGoR. Hypergeometric tests were used in a later analysis to score TCR-TCR, TCR-HLA and TCR-CMV co-occurrence, with a repertoire-size bias correction applied to the TCR pairs. To estimate false discovery rates, a later analysis permuted the HLA or CMV assignments 20 times. A later analysis grouped co-occurring TCRs with DBSCAN, adding TCRdist sequence similarity when clustering within HLA-allele-positive subsets. Co-occurrence clustering excluded repertoires with fewer than 30,000 or more than 120,000 public chains, plus five with anomalous nucleotide sharing. Held by TCRdb, this immuneACCESS table contains in-frame sequences only and omits some clones. Under half of the omission traces to an unresolved V gene where checked; the cause of the rest is unknown. That table gives V, J and clone size, and the DNA gave D and trimming. The table of this sample itemizes around 200,000 clones. The ten largest make up roughly 0.98% of the sample.

In total, 666 healthy bone marrow donors made up the cohort. At the time of sampling, all cohort members were nominally healthy, though unrecorded immune exposures were likely present. The donor was CMV seropositive and was included in the group of 250 to 300 seropositive cohort members. Every donor gave a peripheral blood sample, and the peripheral blood mononuclear cells from that sample were used for TCR beta sequencing. Genomic DNA was extracted from the blood cell samples with the Qiagen DNeasy Blood Extraction Kit. Of note for this clone: Its antigen is unknown.

The investigation overall reported the following: Only TCR beta chains were sequenced in this cohort, and the absence of alpha or paired-chain data limited detectable features. Broadly in line with IMGT annotations, most TCR beta V segments showed up in productive rearrangements about 87% or about 30% of the time in an earlier analysis of 587 of the donors. According to a later genetic analysis, donors in an Asian-associated ancestry cluster had fewer N-insertions in productive TCRs than the approximately 630-donor mean. Because HLA typing was missing for some donors at each locus, association tests included only the typed subset. The sequencing pipeline was judged likely to have produced a cluster of highly shared sequence variants as a technical artifact. In a later analysis, HLA-associated TCR beta chains showed more clonal expansion and lower generation probabilities than non-associated chains that were equally common. In both the original and validation cohorts, the classifier was reported to diagnose cytomegalovirus status with high specificity and sensitivity. In a later analysis, the rate of TCR association differed among HLA loci, with DRB1 alleles having the most associated TCRs and HLA-C alleles having the fewest. Assigning TCR associations to individual alleles was difficult when HLA alleles, especially DR and DQ, strongly co-occurred. Correlated functional status among segregating V segments might be attributable to linkage disequilibrium, but an unknown experimental factor could not be ruled out. According to a later analysis, most CMV-associated TCR beta chains appeared to be HLA-restricted, and the HLA associations seemed to be driven largely by CMV exposure. The earlier analysis of a few hundred of the donors excluded some 15 rarely observed V segments, including chromosome 9 orphons, because counts were too low. A later genetic analysis associated a missense DCLRE1C variant with V-gene and J-gene trimming of TCR beta chains, and an independent cohort replicated the association. The study gave a list of some 150 TCR beta chains associated with cytomegalovirus. A few of the identified cytomegalovirus-associated TCR beta chains were confirmed in vitro to be specific for cytomegalovirus antigens. Sequencing depth was assumed to be roughly uniform across donors in the presence/absence analyses, though that assumption may not hold. A further reported finding was that TCR beta sequences accurately predicted the HLA-A and HLA-B alleles for most subjects in the first cohort. It was suggested by the authors that the approach could potentially be generalized to other disease states and immunological phenotypes. In a later analysis, several top co-occurrence clusters were reported to appear linked to parvovirus B19, influenza, CMV and Epstein-Barr virus. In a later analysis, around 17,000 TCR beta sequences were associated with specific HLA alleles at a false discovery rate of 0.05. Across donors, most TCR sequences were observed very rarely, whereas some public TCRs were present in many individuals. For the cohort, immune exposure information was limited to CMV serostatus.

The source material was PBMCs. This clonotype was sampled from a woman aged 30 to 39 in good health and CMV-seropositive.

The sequenced DNA is TGTGCCAGTAGAAAGGGAGGGGGGTTTGAAGCTTTCTTT. Its translation is CASRKGGGFEAFF. Recombination connected TRBV19 to TRBJ1-1; TRBD1 is a possible D gene, resting on 6 matching bases. The CDR3 numbers 13 residues from cysteine through phenylalanine. Left in the record is the CDR3 DNA by itself, 39 bases read in frame from the first base. CDR1 LNHDA and CDR2 SQIVND are derived from the germline V gene (reference sequence). V was cut back by 6 bases and J by 7 bases, leaving a gap of 15 bases between them.